The 18 T cell receptor beta chains below were found in one sample sequenced in a study of T cell responses to AZD1222 COVID-19 vaccine (dated by TCRdb to 2020 to 2022). The sample's time point, from its label and the paper: baseline before first vaccination. Library construction relied on the immunoSEQ multiplex PCR assay. TCRdb holds this immuneACCESS table with in-frame rearrangements only. Some clones are missing; in checked studies, unresolved V genes explain under half, and the rest has no known cause. The sample table records about 120,000 clones; more than 75% of these occur just once. The ten largest clones take up 7.5% of the sample. The source was peripheral blood, collected on day 0 of AZD1222 vaccination. The source of these receptors is an adult in good health.

This sequence joins TRBV29-1 and TRBJ2-3; no clear D. The CDR3 is made up of 13 amino acids. V was clipped by 3 bases and J by 2 bases, with 9 bases between them. Germline lookup yields CDR1 SQVTM and CDR2 ANQGSEA. The CDR3 reads CSVDLQTTDTQYF. CDR3 DNA: TGCAGCGTTGACTTGCAGACCACAGATACGCAGTATTTT.

This clone was observed a handful of times. The V call is TRBV7-9, the J call TRBJ2-7; 13 positions match TRBD2. This CDR3 is built from 16 residues. CDR1 is SEHNR and CDR2 is FQNEAQ in the germline V gene (reference sequence). J gave up 3 bases and V 4 bases, and 6 bases lay outside the gene matches. The CDR3 nucleotides read TGTGCCAGCAGCTACCGGACTAGCGGGAGTTTCTACGAGCAGTACTTC. Translation gives CASSYRTSGSFYEQYF.

A few counts support this clone. Other DNA sequences in the same sample also yield this CDR3. V usage is TRBV5-1 and J usage is TRBJ2-7, with D unresolved. Germline CDR1 and CDR2: SGHRS and YFSETQ. Between the trimmed V and J ends, which lost 3 bases and 1 base, there was a span of 2 bases. There are 11 residues in the CDR3. The CDR3 region has the DNA TGCGCCAGCAGCTCTTCCTACGAGCAGTACTTC. Amino acid sequence: CASSSSYEQYF.

The rearrangement joins TRBV7-9 to TRBJ1-4; 8 nucleotides match TRBD1. V was pared by 5 bases and J by 5 bases, with 10 bases of the junction left unmatched. This CDR3 region has 16 residues. Germline V gene sequence: CDR1 SEHNR, CDR2 FQNEAQ (reference sequence). CDR3 bases: TGTGCCAGCAGCCAGTCCCCGGGACAGGAAAATGAAAAACTGTTTTTT. Translation: CASSQSPGQENEKLFF.

The rearrangement joins TRBV7-9 to TRBJ2-3; D is possibly TRBD1 (7 bases). Germline assignment: CDR1 SEHNR and CDR2 FQNEAQ (reference sequence). The CDR3 sequence is 16 residues long. Trimming removed 5 bases at V and 3 bases at J, with 18 bases between. The CDR3 region is CASSPTTGTETDTQYF. CDR3 coding DNA: TGTGCCAGCAGCCCTACGACAGGGACTGAGACAGATACGCAGTATTTT.

V and J are TRBV7-9 and TRBJ2-5; 7 bases are shared with TRBD2. The V gene end was trimmed by 1 base and the J gene end by 1 base; junction bases not matched to a gene: 9. Germline CDR1 reads SEHNR; CDR2 reads FQNEAQ (reference sequence). The CDR3 totals 17 residues. The chain's CDR3 is CASSLVGGSGVQETQYF. For the CDR3, the DNA is TGTGCCAGCAGCTTAGTTGGGGGAAGCGGGGTCCAAGAGACCCAGTACTTC.

This CDR3 reads CASSQQPPAGINYGYTF. The CDR3, as DNA: TGCGCCAGCAGCCAACAACCCCCGGCAGGGATCAACTATGGCTACACCTTC. The chain is built from TRBV4-1 and TRBJ1-2, with D perhaps matching TRBD1 (5 bases). The CDR3 totals 17 residues. The V and J ends lost 2 bases and 2 bases respectively, with 18 bases between them. The germline V gene has CDR1 MGHRA and CDR2 YSYEKL.

The V call is TRBV6-5, the J call TRBJ1-5, with a possible D match to TRBD1 (6 bases). Germline CDR1 is MNHEY and CDR2 is SVGAGI. V dropped 6 bases and J dropped 0 bases, with 12 bases sitting between them. The CDR3 has 15 residues. The CDR3 DNA is TGTGCCAGCAGAACGGGGGCTTATAGCAATCAGCCCCAGCATTTT. Amino acids: CASRTGAYSNQPQHF.

The V call is TRBV11-2, the J call TRBJ2-6; D may be TRBD2 (6 bases). This CDR3 contains 18 residues. Trimming removed 4 bases from V and 7 bases from J, with 23 bases in between. The germline V gene encodes CDR1 SGHAT and CDR2 FQNNGV. CDR3 coding DNA: TGTGCCAGCAGCTCACCGAGCGGGCCCAAGACGGGCGCCAACGTCCTGACTTTC. This encodes CASSSPSGPKTGANVLTF.

The V and J genes are TRBV11-2 and TRBJ2-2, with 9 bases identical to TRBD2. The V segment lost 5 bases and the J segment 0 bases; nucleotides outside the gene matches: 7. The germline V gene has CDR1 SGHAT and CDR2 FQNNGV. This CDR3 has 17 amino acids. CDR3 region: CASSDRRGGTNTGELFF. The CDR3 DNA follows: TGTGCCAGCAGCGACCGGCGGGGGGGCACGAACACCGGGGAGCTGTTTTTT.

This chain links TRBV4-1 with TRBJ1-1; 9 bases line up with TRBD1. V trimming: 3 bases; J trimming: 1 base; junction bases outside the gene matches: 3. The CDR3 is 15 amino acids. CDR1 and CDR2 (germline): MGHRA, YSYEKL. The CDR3 reads CASSQAGQGNTEAFF. Here the CDR3 DNA reads TGCGCCAGCAGCCAGGCGGGACAGGGGAACACTGAAGCTTTCTTT.

The chain recombines TRBV9 with TRBJ1-2; 9 bases are a match to TRBD1. V was pared by 0 bases and J by 8 bases, with 8 bases of the junction left unmatched. Germline assignment: CDR1 SGDLS and CDR2 YYNGEE. The CDR3 extends over 15 amino acids. CDR3 coding DNA: TGTGCCAGCAGCGTAGCTGAGACAGGGGGTTACGGCTACACCTTC. It translates to CASSVAETGGYGYTF.

The rearrangement uses TRBV28 and TRBJ1-3; D remains unclear. Looked up from germline, CDR1 is MDHEN and CDR2 is SYDVKM. V was cut by 8 bases and J by 0 bases, with 11 bases left in between. The CDR3 totals 14 residues. CDR3 residues: CASRWTSSGNTIYF. Written as DNA, the CDR3 is TGTGCCAGCCGTTGGACTTCCTCTGGAAACACCATATATTTT.

DNA of the CDR3: TGTGCCAGCTCACCTTTCATAGAAGGGACAGGGCACAATGAGCAGTTCTTC. Translated: CASSPFIEGTGHNEQFF. This sequence joins TRBV18 and TRBJ2-1; 9 nucleotides align to TRBD1. The CDR3 consists of 17 residues. Germline CDR1 and CDR2: KGHSH and LQKENI. After removal of 3 bases from V and 5 bases from J, the junction contained 11 bases not matched to a gene. Looking up the rest from reference TRBV18 and TRBJ2-1 gives the full variable domain: NAGVMQNPRHLVRRRGQEARLRCSPMKGHSHVYWYRQLPEEGLKFMVYLQKENIIDESGMPKERFSAEFPKEGPSILRIQQVVRGDSAAYFCASSPFIEGTGHNEQFFGPGTRLTVL.

This chain connects TRBV27 to TRBJ2-7, with TRBD1 matching 11 bases. V dropped 3 bases and J dropped 6; count of bases not matched to a gene: 7. Germline loops: CDR1 MNHEY, CDR2 SMNVEV (reference sequence). This CDR3 contains 15 residues. The CDR3 loop is CASSFGGTGGSEQYF. DNA of the CDR3: TGTGCCAGCAGTTTCGGGGGGACAGGGGGTAGCGAGCAGTACTTC.

The chain employs TRBV6-1 and TRBJ1-2; D possibly corresponds to TRBD1 (6 bases). V shed 3 bases and J shed 4 bases, with 15 bases lying between them. The CDR3 is 15 amino acids. CDR1 is MNHNS and CDR2 is SASEGT in the germline V gene. The CDR3 coding sequence is TGTGCCAGCAGTGAGGTCAGGGGCTCGGGCTATGGCTACACCTTC. Protein product: CASSEVRGSGYGYTF.

In its sample, this clone was seen a few times. This chain connects TRBV2 to TRBJ1-5; weak D call: TRBD1 (6 bases). This CDR3 is 14 amino acids long. V was trimmed by 6 bases and J by 3 bases, leaving 12 bases between them. The germline V gene encodes CDR1 SNHLY and CDR2 FYNNEI. The CDR3 DNA reads TGTGCCAGCAGCAACGACAGGTACAATCAGCCCCAGCATTTT. Translated, it gives CASSNDRYNQPQHF.

This clone was found a few times. The chain employs TRBV4-1 and TRBJ2-7; 7 bases agree with TRBD2. Germline lookup yields CDR1 MGHRA and CDR2 YSYEKL. The V and J ends lost 8 bases and 6 bases, in that order; junction bases with no gene match: 10. The CDR3 runs 13 residues. This chain's CDR3 is CASRGDSFGEQYF. DNA for the CDR3: TGCGCCAGCCGGGGGGACTCCTTCGGCGAGCAGTACTTC.